These 20 T cell receptor beta chains originate from one sample sequenced in a study of control samples from healthy donors and cancer patients. Only in-frame clones appear in the TCRdb table, and some are missing; sequencing was by immunoSEQ multiplex PCR. This table holds approximately 130,000 clones, about 90% found once. Sequences were obtained from blood. These receptors all stem from a man aged 55 to 69 in good health.

This chain joins TRBV30 and TRBJ1-2; D might be TRBD1 (5 bases). Trimming removed 4 bases at V and 7 bases at J, with 19 bases between. The CDR3 length is 14 residues. Germline loops: CDR1 GTSNPN, CDR2 SVGIG (reference sequence). CDR3 DNA sequence: TGTGCCTGGAACTACCCCGTAGGGGCCGGTGGCTACACCTTC. This sequence encodes CAWNYPVGAGGYTF.

This clone has just one count. Here the CDR3 reads CASSEVGARNSPLHF. In nucleotides, the CDR3 is TGTGCCAGCAGTGAAGTAGGGGCTCGTAATTCACCCCTCCACTTT. The chain joins TRBV6-1 to TRBJ1-6, with a tentative D call TRBD1 (5 bases). Deletions cut 1 base from V and 6 bases from J, with 10 bases between. Germline V gene sequence: CDR1 MNHNS, CDR2 SASEGT. This CDR3 has 15 residues.

This chain connects TRBV25-1 to TRBJ1-1; the D is unclear. The CDR3 is made up of 11 amino acids. The V end was cut by 8 bases, the J end by 0 bases, with 4 bases between. Germline V CDR1 and CDR2: MGHDK, SYGVNS. CDR3 residues: CASYMNTEAFF. For the CDR3, the DNA is TGTGCCAGCTACATGAACACTGAAGCTTTCTTT.

The genes are TRBV18 and TRBJ2-3; 13 bases are a match to TRBD2. CDR1 KGHSH and CDR2 LQKENI come from the germline V gene. The CDR3 loop spans 17 amino acids. Trimming removed 3 bases from V and 0 bases from J; junction bases left unmatched: 3. This CDR3 is CASSPGLAGRSTDTQYF. Here the CDR3 DNA reads TGTGCCAGCTCACCGGGACTAGCGGGGAGAAGCACAGATACGCAGTATTTT.

This clone was seen only a few times. The chain links TRBV7-2 to TRBJ2-3; 7 bases line up with TRBD1. The V gene end was trimmed by 1 base and the J gene end by 6 bases; junction bases not matched to a gene: 4. The germline CDR1 and CDR2 sequences are SGHTA and FQGNSA. CDR3 length equals 14 residues. Here the CDR3 reads CASSLGQGVDTQYF. CDR3 DNA sequence: TGTGCCAGCAGCTTAGGACAGGGTGTGGATACGCAGTATTTT.

About this clone itself: One end of the junction does not line up with germline, which may come from a read error. The chain uses TRBV3-1 (or the pseudogene TRBV3-2) and TRBJ1-1, with 7 bases aligning to TRBD1. Germline lookup yields CDR1 LGHDT and CDR2 YNNKEL (reference sequence). The CDR3 covers 15 residues. The CDR3 protein is CASSPGGQSNAEAFF. As DNA, the CDR3 is TGTGCCAGCAGCCCCGGGGGACAGTCGAACGCTGAAGCTTTCTTT.

The chain's CDR3 is CASSLGTGLPSEQYF. DNA for the CDR3: TGCGCCAGCAGCCTCGGGACGGGACTCCCCTCCGAGCAGTACTTC. The rearrangement uses TRBV4-1 and TRBJ2-7; possible D gene TRBD2, 6 bases. Trimming stripped 4 bases from V and 6 bases from J, with 19 bases between. Germline V gives CDR1 MGHRA, CDR2 YSYEKL. The CDR3 consists of 15 residues.

The chain combines TRBV3-1 (or the pseudogene TRBV3-2) with TRBJ2-7, with D unclear. Germline CDR1 LGHDT, CDR2 YNNKEL (reference sequence). CDR3 size: 13 residues. Trimming shortened V by 2 bases and J by 6 bases, and 11 bases separated the two germline ends. The DNA for the CDR3 is TGTGCCAGCAGCCAAAATCAGCTTTTCGAGCAGTACTTC. This encodes CASSQNQLFEQYF.

The chain is built from TRBV5-6 and TRBJ1-4; 9 bases fit TRBD1. CDR1 SGHDT and CDR2 YYEEEE come from the germline V gene. V shed 0 bases, J shed 7 bases, and the junction held 7 bases outside the gene matches. This CDR3 region has 16 residues. CDR3 protein: CASSLAWDRVGEKLFF. CDR3 nucleotides: TGTGCCAGCAGCTTGGCCTGGGACAGGGTTGGTGAAAAACTGTTTTTT.

The rearrangement uses TRBV18 and TRBJ2-3; D not resolved. There are 11 residues in the CDR3. Trimming shortened V by 7 bases and J by 3 bases, and 5 bases separated the two germline ends. The germline gives CDR1 KGHSH, CDR2 LQKENI. CDR3 in amino acids: CASFATDTQYF. CDR3 in DNA: TGTGCCAGCTTCGCGACAGATACGCAGTATTTT. The full variable domain, with the rest looked up from reference TRBV18 and TRBJ2-3, is NAGVMQNPRHLVRRRGQEARLRCSPMKGHSHVYWYRQLPEEGLKFMVYLQKENIIDESGMPKERFSAEFPKEGPSILRIQQVVRGDSAAYFCASFATDTQYFGPGTRLTVL.

This rearrangement joins TRBV28 to TRBJ2-3, with 12 bases aligning to TRBD1. The germline gives CDR1 MDHEN, CDR2 SYDVKM. There are 15 residues in the CDR3. The junction had 7 bases not matched to a gene; V was cut back by 7 bases and J by 5 bases. As DNA, the CDR3 is TGTGCCAGCACCCGGGACAGGGGGCGCGTAGATACGCAGTATTTT. Translated: CASTRDRGRVDTQYF. Variable domain in full (rest from reference TRBV28 and TRBJ2-3): DVKVTQSSRYLVKRTGEKVFLECVQDMDHENMFWYRQDPGLGLRLIYFSYDVKMKEKGDIPEGYSVSREKKERFSLILESASTNQTSMYLCASTRDRGRVDTQYFGPGTRLTVL.

The rearrangement joins TRBV24-1 to TRBJ1-1; D perhaps matches TRBD1 (6 bases). Germline V CDR1 and CDR2: KGHDR, SFDVKD. This CDR3 comprises 13 residues. Trimming pared 1 base from V and 4 bases from J, leaving 6 bases between. CDR3 residues: CATSDFRGTEAFF. CDR3 nucleotides: TGTGCCACCAGTGATTTCAGGGGCACTGAAGCTTTCTTT.

The chain recombines TRBV15 with TRBJ2-3; a weak D match, TRBD1 (6 bases). V gave up 0 bases and J gave up 2 bases, with 18 bases separating them. Germline V gene lookup returns CDR1 LNHNV and CDR2 YYDKDF (reference sequence). This CDR3 comprises 18 residues. The CDR3 loop is CATSREYGTSSATDTQYF. The DNA of the CDR3 is TGTGCCACCAGCAGAGAATACGGGACATCGTCAGCCACAGATACGCAGTATTTT.

CDR3 DNA sequence: TGTGCCAGCAGCTCCACTCCATTGGGTACGCAGTATTTT. Residues: CASSSTPLGTQYF. The V gene is TRBV7-2, the J gene TRBJ2-3, with D unresolved. Trimming shortened V by 4 bases and J by 8 bases, and 13 bases separated the two germline ends. This CDR3 has 13 residues. The germline V gene encodes CDR1 SGHTA and CDR2 FQGNSA.

V and J are TRBV7-8 and TRBJ2-7; tentatively, D is TRBD2 (5 bases). V was trimmed by 1 base and J by 5 bases, leaving 9 bases between them. Germline values: CDR1 SGHVS, CDR2 FQNEAQ. This CDR3 is 13 amino acids long. The CDR3 coding sequence is TGTGCCAGCAGCTTAGGGACTTACAACGAGCAGTACTTC. It yields the protein CASSLGTYNEQYF.

The CDR3 coding sequence is TGTGCCAGTAGTATCTCGGGGTGGTTTGCCGGGGAGCTGTTTTTT. Translating gives CASSISGWFAGELFF. The V gene is TRBV19, the J gene TRBJ2-2, with D maybe TRBD2 (5 bases). CDR1 LNHDA and CDR2 SQIVND come from the germline V gene (reference sequence). This CDR3 is 15 amino acids long. V was clipped by 3 bases and J by 6 bases, with 14 bases between them.

This chain connects TRBV6-5 to TRBJ1-2, with 7 bases fitting TRBD1. The CDR3 contains 16 residues. Trimming cost V 0 bases and J 0 bases; bases outside gene matches: 4. Germline CDR1 MNHEY, CDR2 SVGAGI. The CDR3 DNA sequence: TGTGCCAGCAGTTACTCAGGGGGCAGAGCTAACTATGGCTACACCTTC. It yields the protein CASSYSGGRANYGYTF.

The rearrangement links TRBV7-9 to TRBJ1-5, with a tentative D call TRBD1 (5 bases). Deletions cut 1 base from V and 4 bases from J, with 11 bases between. There are 15 residues in the CDR3. Germline V lookup: CDR1 SEHNR, CDR2 FQNEAQ (reference sequence). The CDR3 DNA sequence: TGTGCCAGCAGCTTAGGGGGACGGGAGAATCAGCCCCAGCATTTT. Encoded protein: CASSLGGRENQPQHF.

The gene calls are TRBV28 and TRBJ1-1; tentative D call: TRBD1 (6 bases). Germline CDR1 reads MDHEN; CDR2 reads SYDVKM. The length of the CDR3 is 12 residues. V lost 5 bases and J lost 6, with 10 bases in between. CDR3 in DNA: TGTGCCAGCAGTACAGGGACGGCTGAAGCTTTCTTT. It is translated as CASSTGTAEAFF. The whole variable domain, filled in from reference TRBV28 and TRBJ1-1, reads DVKVTQSSRYLVKRTGEKVFLECVQDMDHENMFWYRQDPGLGLRLIYFSYDVKMKEKGDIPEGYSVSREKKERFSLILESASTNQTSMYLCASSTGTAEAFFGQGTRLTVV.

V is TRBV2 and J is TRBJ2-7, with 9 bases that match TRBD1. CDR1 and CDR2 from the germline V gene are SNHLY and FYNNEI. This CDR3 contains 15 residues. J lost 6 bases, V lost 4 bases, and 10 bases had no gene match. CDR3 sequence: CASSARTGVPSEQYF. The DNA of the CDR3 is TGTGCCAGCAGTGCGAGGACAGGGGTTCCCTCCGAGCAGTACTTC.